The rows below give T cell receptor beta chains drawn from one sample of a study of OX40 agonist ivuxolimab in advanced cancers. Profiling relied on immunoSEQ multiplex PCR, and the TCRdb table lists in-frame clones only, not all of them. The table has some 150,000 clones, 90% seen once; the top ten hold less than 1.1%. The source material was CD4+ or CD8+ T cells sorted from blood, sampled in a trial of the OX40 agonist ivuxolimab. The source is an adult with an advanced solid tumor such as melanoma, head and neck, liver or kidney cancer. The CDR3 runs from the conserved cysteine through the conserved F or W. A D gene is named only where the DNA matches it firmly. Clone size is shown for a subset of rows, as once, few, many or a class of expanded clone.

J gene,clone size,D gene,V gene,CDR3 DNA,CDR3 protein
TRBJ1-2,-,-,TRBV11-2,TGTGCCAGCAGCTTAGGGGCGGGCTACACCTTC,CASSLGAGYTF
TRBJ1-1,-,-,TRBV4-3,TGCGCCAGCAGCCAAAGGGGGAACACTGAAGCTTTCTTT,CASSQRGNTEAFF
TRBJ1-2,-,TRBD1,TRBV6-5,TGTGCCAGCAGTTACTCGACAGGGGGCGCGTATGGCTACACCTTC,CASSYSTGGAYGYTF
TRBJ1-2,-,TRBD1,TRBV28,TGTGCCAGCAGTTTCGGTATACAGGGGAATAGGGGCTACACCTTC,CASSFGIQGNRGYTF
TRBJ2-1,-,-,TRBV7-2,TGTGCCAGCAGCCCCGGGGGAATCGGGGGAAATGAGCAGTTCTTC,CASSPGGIGGNEQFF
TRBJ1-4,-,-,TRBV27,TGTGCCAGCAGACGCACCCGGAACGCAGGTGGGGAAAAACTGTTTTTT,CASRRTRNAGGEKLFF
TRBJ2-6,-,-,TRBV19,TGTGCCAGTAGTTCCTTTACAGGGAAAGTTGCTGGGGCCAACGTCCTGACTTTC,CASSSFTGKVAGANVLTF
TRBJ2-3,-,TRBD2,TRBV28,TGTGCCAGCAGTTCAAGACTAGCGGGAGAAACAGATACGCAGTATTTT,CASSSRLAGETDTQYF
TRBJ1-2,-,TRBD1,TRBV4-3,TGCGCCAGCAGTCCTCAGGGGGACGACTATGGCTACACCTTC,CASSPQGDDYGYTF
TRBJ2-1,-,-,TRBV7-3,TGTGCCAGCAGCTTGGGACGGACCAACAATGAGCAGTTCTTC,CASSLGRTNNEQFF
TRBJ2-7,once,-,TRBV10-3,TGTGCCATCAGTGAGCCTCATACTAGCAGCTCCTACGAGCAGTACTTC,CAISEPHTSSSYEQYF
TRBJ1-2,-,TRBD1,TRBV5-4,TGTGCCAGCAGCTCAATTGACAGGGAGTACTATGGCTACACCTTC,CASSSIDREYYGYTF
TRBJ2-2,-,TRBD1,TRBV19,TGTGCCAGTACTCCAGGGGGCCCTACCGGGGAGCTGTTTTTT,CASTPGGPTGELFF
TRBJ2-5,-,-,TRBV5-1,TGCGCCAGCAGCCCCGAATATGCAGTGGAGACCCAGTACTTC,CASSPEYAVETQYF
TRBJ2-1,-,-,TRBV4-1,TGCGCCAGCAGCCAAGTAGGTGAGCAGTTCTTC,CASSQVGEQFF
TRBJ2-5,-,-,TRBV6-6,TGTGCCAGCAGCACTTATGAGACCCAGTACTTC,CASSTYETQYF
TRBJ1-1,once,-,TRBV30,TGTGCCTGTCCAGGGGTAGGTGCTGAAGCTTTCTTT,CACPGVGAEAFF
TRBJ2-2,-,-,TRBV18,TGTGCCAGCTCACCACAGAACACCGGGGAGCTGTTTTTT,CASSPQNTGELFF
TRBJ1-2,-,TRBD1,TRBV9,TGTGCCAGCAGCGTAGCTCTGACAGGGGGCTATGGCTACACCTTC,CASSVALTGGYGYTF
TRBJ1-2,-,-,TRBV11-2,TGTGCCAGCAGCTTAGTCGCGGGCTACTTCGGCTACACCTTC,CASSLVAGYFGYTF
TRBJ2-2,-,-,TRBV7-3,TGTGCCAGCAGCTTAACAGGGGGTTCCACCGGGGAGCTGTTTTTT,CASSLTGGSTGELFF
TRBJ2-1,-,TRBD2,TRBV4-2,TGTGCCAGCAGCCAAGACGGAGCGGGAGTATACAATGAGCAGTTCTTC,CASSQDGAGVYNEQFF
TRBJ2-7,-,TRBD1,TRBV6-5,TGTGCCAGCAGTTACCATGGGACAGGGTCCTACGAGCAGTACTTC,CASSYHGTGSYEQYF
TRBJ2-2,-,-,TRBV5-8,TGTGCCAGCAGCTTAAGCCTTAGGGACACCGGGGAGCTGTTTTTT,CASSLSLRDTGELFF
TRBJ1-3,-,-,TRBV6-5,TGTGCCAGCAGGCGAGGGACGGCCTCTGGAAACACCATATATTTT,CASRRGTASGNTIYF
TRBJ1-5,-,-,TRBV5-1,TGCGCCAGCAGCTTGGATGGGACCAACAATCAGCCCCAGCATTTT,CASSLDGTNNQPQHF
TRBJ2-1,-,-,TRBV19,TGTGCCAGTAGTATAATAGGGGGGCGGTTGCACAATGAGCAGTTCTTC,CASSIIGGRLHNEQFF
TRBJ2-7,-,TRBD2,TRBV7-9,TGTGCCAGCAGCCCTCGCGGGGGGAACTCCTACGAGCAGTACTTC,CASSPRGGNSYEQYF